This T cell receptor beta chain was sequenced for a study of CD8 T cells in ankylosing spondylitis. The CDR3 consists of 18 residues. The germline V gene has CDR1 SGHKS and CDR2 YYEKEE (reference sequence). With 4 bases clipped from V and 0 bases from J, the junction kept 6 bases outside the gene matches. From the 5' RACE reads, TCRdb called clonotypes with MiXCR, one entry per CDR3 protein. This table has under 55,000 distinct CDR3 sequences, 6.5% to 9% appearing once. This clonotype was sampled from a female donor with ankylosing spondylitis or in good health (not recorded which). Sequencing used blood, either unsorted or a sorted T cell fraction (not recorded which). V is TRBV5-5 and J is TRBJ2-3; 15 bases match TRBD2. DNA for the CDR3: TGTGCCAGCAGCAAACGTGGGACTAGCGGGGGGAGCACAGATACGCAGTATTTT. It specifies CASSKRGTSGGSTDTQYF.